This TCR beta chain appears in the sequencing data of a study of T cells in Graves' hyperthyroidism and ophthalmopathy. Study overall: Peripheral blood was secured at the point of initial diagnosis, before any treatment.

This clonotype was observed at least ten times. As yet, its antigen is unknown. Study-level results: Blood also held most thyroid clonotypes expanded beyond 0.001.

TCR beta CDR3 regions were amplified from RNA. Researchers ran a first-round RT-PCR on the TCR CDR3 using the HTBI primer set. TCRdb reprocessed the multiplex PCR reads with MiXCR, giving one entry per CDR3 protein. This table has about 770,000 distinct CDR3 sequences, around 20% appearing once. V lost 4 bases and J 0 bases, leaving 14 bases between the germline ends. From germline, CDR1 is SGHRS and CDR2 YFSETQ. CDR3 size: 16 residues. The sequence derives from a woman in her 50s with Graves' hyperthyroidism that later progressed to Graves' ophthalmopathy. This sequence joins TRBV5-1 and TRBJ2-1, with TRBD2 as a possible D gene (5 bases). Sample: blood. CDR3 sequence: CASSGRRGSSYNEQFF. As DNA, the CDR3 is TGCGCCAGCAGCGGCCGACGAGGGAGCTCCTACAATGAGCAGTTCTTC.